This T cell receptor beta chain was sequenced during a study of shared clonotypes between healthy human individuals. Germline V CDR1 and CDR2: MNHNS, SASEGT. The CDR3 has 12 amino acids. V dropped 3 bases and J dropped 11 bases, with 11 bases sitting between them. A word on this clone: The target antigen is unknown.

Produced via immunoSEQ multiplex PCR; TCRdb's table is partial and in-frame only. The repertoire holds 950,000 to 1,100,000 clones, with around four fifths as singletons. Study-wide results and caveats: Larger estimated richness was generally recorded for naive subsets relative to memory subsets.

Material: memory CD4+ T cells sorted from blood. Subset: CD45RA-negative fraction. This TCR was recovered from a man aged 18 to 35 in good health. V is TRBV6-1 and J is TRBJ1-5; D not certain. CDR3 DNA sequence: TGTGCCAGCAGTGAGGGAAATATGGCCCAGCATTTT. Protein product: CASSEGNMAQHF.